This TCR beta chain appears in the sequencing data of a study of T cells in women clearing cervical HPV infection. At the level of the study: Cases were women with histologically confirmed HPV16-related CIN3 or worse, including a couple of invasive cancers. Controls' single incident HPV16 infection cleared within 12 months without precancer.

Points on this clone: The CDR3 end lies 3 residues beyond the end of the read and is filled in from the germline J gene.

CDR1 is SGHTA and CDR2 is FQGNSA in the germline V gene. The CDR3 sequence is 18 residues long. TCR beta CDR3 amplified by multiplex PCR from approximately 1,100 ng genomic DNA. Some clones are missing from TCRdb's copy, which holds only in-frame ones; the method was immunoSEQ multiplex PCR. The record lists more than 25,000 clones, of which the ten most abundant hold approximately 3.7%. The chain links TRBV7-2 to TRBJ2-5; TRBD2 is a possible D gene (5 bases). This clonotype was obtained from a woman aged 18 to 75 with a cervical HPV16 infection that either progressed to CIN3+ or cleared (not recorded which). Sequenced sample: blood buffy coat. The CDR3 bases that were read are TGTGCAAGTCGCTTAGCGCTTAGGAGAACAGTCTTTCAAGAGACC. This translates into CASRLALRRTVFQET. The CDR3 in its entirety is CASRLALRRTVFQETQYF.